Given below is one T cell receptor (beta chain) in context. Antigen specificity is unknown. Patients had blood sampled at baseline and again on cycle 4 day 1 and cycle 7 day 1. Produced via immunoSEQ multiplex PCR; TCRdb's table is partial and in-frame only. The data hold roughly 44,000 clones, with approximately 86% observed a single time. The CDR3 consists of 16 residues. Germline-derived CDR1 and CDR2 are SSHAT and FNYEAQ (reference sequence). The V end was cut by 5 bases, the J end by 0 bases, with 14 bases between. The sample belongs to a study of OX40 agonist ivuxolimab in advanced cancers. Broader study findings: Compared with CD4+, CD8+ T cells on average had more expanded clones.

Sample: CD4+ or CD8+ T cells sorted from blood, taken in a trial of the OX40 agonist ivuxolimab. This sequence was found in an adult with an advanced solid tumor such as melanoma, head and neck, liver or kidney cancer. The gene calls are TRBV7-7 and TRBJ2-1; D not resolved. The CDR3 reads CASSRRHTNSYNEQFF. The CDR3 DNA reads as TGTGCCAGCAGCCGACGGCACACTAACTCCTACAATGAGCAGTTCTTC.